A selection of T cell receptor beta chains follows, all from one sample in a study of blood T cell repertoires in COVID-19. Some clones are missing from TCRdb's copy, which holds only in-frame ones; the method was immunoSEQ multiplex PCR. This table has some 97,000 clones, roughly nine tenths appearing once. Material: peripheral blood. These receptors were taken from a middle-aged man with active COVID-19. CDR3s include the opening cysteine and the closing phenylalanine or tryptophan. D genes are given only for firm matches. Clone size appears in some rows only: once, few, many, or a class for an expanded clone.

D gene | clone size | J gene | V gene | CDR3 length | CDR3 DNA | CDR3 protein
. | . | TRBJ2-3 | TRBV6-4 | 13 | TGTGCCAGCAGCGGCGGTAGCACAGATACGCAGTATTTT | CASSGGSTDTQYF
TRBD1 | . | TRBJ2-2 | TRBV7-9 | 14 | TGTGCCATTAGTAAAGGGGGCCTTACCGGGGAGCTGTTTTTT | CAISKGGLTGELFF
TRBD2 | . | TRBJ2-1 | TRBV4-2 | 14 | TGTGCCAGCAGCCAAGATCCAGCGGGGAATGAGCAGTTCTTC | CASSQDPAGNEQFF
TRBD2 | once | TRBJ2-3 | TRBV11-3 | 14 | TGTGCCAGCAGCTTAGTTGGGACTAGCGTTACGCAGTATTTT | CASSLVGTSVTQYF
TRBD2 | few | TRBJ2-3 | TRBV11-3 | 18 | TGTGCCAGCAGCTTAGATTACTTGCGGGAGGGAAGCACAGATACGCAGTATTTT | CASSLDYLREGSTDTQYF
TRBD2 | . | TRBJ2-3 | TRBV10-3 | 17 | TGTGCCATCAGACCCGGGACTAGCGGGAATGCCGTCCATACGCAGTATTTT | CAIRPGTSGNAVHTQYF
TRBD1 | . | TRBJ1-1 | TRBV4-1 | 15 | TGCGCCAGCAGCCAAGTGTGGGGACAGAATCTTGAAGCTTTCTTT | CASSQVWGQNLEAFF
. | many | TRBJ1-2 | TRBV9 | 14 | TGTGCCAGCAGCGTAGATCCAGGGGCTGGTGGCTACACCTTC | CASSVDPGAGGYTF
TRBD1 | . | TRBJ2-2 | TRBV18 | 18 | TGTGCCAGCTCACCGACACCAAACCGGGACAGGGAGCCCGGGGAGCTGTTTTTT | CASSPTPNRDREPGELFF
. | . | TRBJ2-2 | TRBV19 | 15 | TGTGCCAGTAGTAGGGGACACGCCAACACCGGGGAGCTGTTTTTT | CASSRGHANTGELFF
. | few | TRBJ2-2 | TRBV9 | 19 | TGTGCCAGCAGCGTTATGGAGAGGGTCGTACCGGTCACTGGGGGGGAGCTGTTTTTT | CASSVMERVVPVTGGELFF
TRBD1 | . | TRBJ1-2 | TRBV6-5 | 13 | TGTGCCAGCAGAGGGACAGCCTTAAATGGCTACACCTTC | CASRGTALNGYTF
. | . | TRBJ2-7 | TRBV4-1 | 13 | TGCGCCAGCAGCCAAGACCTGGGCGGGGAACGGTACTTC | CASSQDLGGERYF
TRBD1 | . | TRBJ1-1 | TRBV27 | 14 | TGTGCCAGCAGTTTGGCGACAGGGAGCACTGAAGCTTTCTTT | CASSLATGSTEAFF
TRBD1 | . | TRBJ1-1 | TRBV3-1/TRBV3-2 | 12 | TGTGCCAGCAGCCGAGGGACAGCGGATGCTTTCTTT | CASSRGTADAFF
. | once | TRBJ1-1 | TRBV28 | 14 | TGTGCCAGCAGCCCCGGGGGGGTGAACACTGAAGCTTTCTTT | CASSPGGVNTEAFF
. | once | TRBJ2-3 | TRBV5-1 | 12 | TGCGCCAGCAGCGCGGAGTCTGATACGCAGTATTTT | CASSAESDTQYF
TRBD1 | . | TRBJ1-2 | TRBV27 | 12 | TGTGCCAGCAGCTACAGGGGGGACGGCTACACCTTC | CASSYRGDGYTF
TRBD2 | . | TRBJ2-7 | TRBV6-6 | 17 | TGTGCCAGCAGTCCGAGGACTAGCGGCCCTCCTCCCCACGAGCAGTACTTC | CASSPRTSGPPPHEQYF
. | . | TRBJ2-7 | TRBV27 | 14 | TGTGCCAGCAGTTTATCGACAGAAGGCTACGAGCAGTACTTC | CASSLSTEGYEQYF
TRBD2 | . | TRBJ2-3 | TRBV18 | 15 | TGTGCCAGCTCACCGTCCACGGGAGGGACAGATACGCAGTATTTT | CASSPSTGGTDTQYF
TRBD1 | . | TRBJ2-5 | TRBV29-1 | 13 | TGCAGCGTCCCGGACAGGGGGCGAGAGACCCAGTACTTC | CSVPDRGRETQYF
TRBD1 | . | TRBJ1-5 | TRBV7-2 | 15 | TGTGCCAGCAGCTTTGACAGGGTAGGGGATCAGCCCCAGCATTTT | CASSFDRVGDQPQHF
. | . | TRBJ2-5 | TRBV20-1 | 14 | TGCAGTGCTAGTGGGGGCAGGGGTCAAGAGACCCAGTACTTC | CSASGGRGQETQYF
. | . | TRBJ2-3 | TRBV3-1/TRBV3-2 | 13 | TGTGCCAGCAGCCAAGGGGGAGCACGAACGCAGTATTTT | CASSQGGARTQYF
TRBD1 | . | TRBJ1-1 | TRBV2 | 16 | TGTGCCAGCAGTGCGGATAGGACAGGGATTTCCACTGAAGCTTTCTTT | CASSADRTGISTEAFF
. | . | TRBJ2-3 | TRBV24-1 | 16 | TGTGCCACCAGTGATCCTGACAGAGCTAGCACAGATACGCAGTATTTT | CATSDPDRASTDTQYF
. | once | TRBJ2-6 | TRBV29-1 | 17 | TGCAGCGTTGGTGAAGACCCTCGAGGCTCTGGGGCCAACGTCCTGACTTTC | CSVGEDPRGSGANVLTF
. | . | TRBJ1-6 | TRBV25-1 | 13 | TGTGCCAGCAGAACAGGGACTAATTCACCCCTCCACTTT | CASRTGTNSPLHF
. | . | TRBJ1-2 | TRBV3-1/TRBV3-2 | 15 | TGTGCCAGCAGCCACGAGGGGGGGCGTATCTATGGCTACACCTTC | CASSHEGGRIYGYTF
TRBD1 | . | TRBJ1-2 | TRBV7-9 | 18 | TGTGCCAGCAGACTCATAGACAGGGGTCGACCTAGGGACTATGGCTACACCTTC | CASRLIDRGRPRDYGYTF
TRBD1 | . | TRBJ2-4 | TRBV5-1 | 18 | TGCGCCAGCAGCCCACGGAACAAGGACAGGGGGCGAATCCTAATTCAGTACTTC | CASSPRNKDRGRILIQYF
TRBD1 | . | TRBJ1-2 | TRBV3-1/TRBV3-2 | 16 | TGTGCCAGCACCAGGGGGACAGATCCTAGGGGCTATGGCTACACCTTC | CASTRGTDPRGYGYTF
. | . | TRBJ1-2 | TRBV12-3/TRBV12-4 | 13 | TGTGCCAGCAGTTTAGACAGCAACTATGGCTACACCTTC | CASSLDSNYGYTF
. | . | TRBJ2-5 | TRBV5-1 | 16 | TGCGCCAGCAGTCCGGACCCAGGACAGTCGGGGGAGACCCAGTACTTC | CASSPDPGQSGETQYF
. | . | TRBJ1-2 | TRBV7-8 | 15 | TGTGCCAGCAGCCCGGACAGCCTAATGAACTATGGCTACACCTTC | CASSPDSLMNYGYTF
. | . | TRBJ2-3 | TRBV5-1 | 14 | TGCGCCAGCAGCTTGTCCCCTAGCACAGATACGCAGTATTTT | CASSLSPSTDTQYF
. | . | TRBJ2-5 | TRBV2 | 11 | TGTGCCAGCAGGGACCGGGGGACCCAGTACTTC | CASRDRGTQYF
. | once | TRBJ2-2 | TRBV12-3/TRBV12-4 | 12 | TGTGCCAGCCACAGGAACACCGGGGAGCTGTTTTTT | CASHRNTGELFF
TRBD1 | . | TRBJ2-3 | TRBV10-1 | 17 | TGCGCCAGCAGTGATCGCCACGGGACAGGAATCACAGATACGCAGTATTTT | CASSDRHGTGITDTQYF
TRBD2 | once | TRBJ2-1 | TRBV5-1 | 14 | TGCGCCAGCAGCTCGGGACTAGCTTACAATGAGCAGTTCTTC | CASSSGLAYNEQFF
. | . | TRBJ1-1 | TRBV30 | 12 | TGTGCCTGGAGTGTACCAGGCAGGGAAGCTTTCTTT | CAWSVPGREAFF
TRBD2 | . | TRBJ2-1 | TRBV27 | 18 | TGTGCCAGCAGTCGTCGACTAGCGGGGGGCCGGAGGGACAATGAGCAGTTCTTC | CASSRRLAGGRRDNEQFF
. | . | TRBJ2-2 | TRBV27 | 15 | TGTGCCAGCAGTTTATCTGCAGGGTACACCGGGGAGCTGTTTTTT | CASSLSAGYTGELFF
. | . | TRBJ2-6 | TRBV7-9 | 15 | TGTGCCAGCAGCCGAATCGGCTCTGGGGCCAACGTCCTGACTTTC | CASSRIGSGANVLTF
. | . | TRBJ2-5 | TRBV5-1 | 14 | TGCGCCAGCAGCTTGCAGGGATTACAAGAGACCCAGTACTTC | CASSLQGLQETQYF
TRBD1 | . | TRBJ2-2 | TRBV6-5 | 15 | TGTGCCAGCAGTTACCCGAAACAGGGGGCCGGGGAGCTGTTTTTT | CASSYPKQGAGELFF
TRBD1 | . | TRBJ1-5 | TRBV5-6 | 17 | TGTGCCAGCAGCTTCTGGGTAGGGGGCCGGGGCAATCAGCCCCAGCATTTT | CASSFWVGGRGNQPQHF
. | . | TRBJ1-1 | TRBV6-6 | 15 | TGTGCCAGCAGTCCCAGACCCTCGGGGTACACTGAAGCTTTCTTT | CASSPRPSGYTEAFF
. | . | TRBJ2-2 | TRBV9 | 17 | TGTGCCAGCAGCGTAGAAGGTGGGGGGTTTAACACCGGGGAGCTGTTTTTT | CASSVEGGGFNTGELFF
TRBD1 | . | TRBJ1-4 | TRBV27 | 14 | TGTGCCAGCAGCAGGAGCAGGGGGGATGAAAAACTGTTTTTT | CASSRSRGDEKLFF
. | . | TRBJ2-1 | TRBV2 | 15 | TGTGCCAGCAGTGAACCGAGCGGATACTACAATGAGCAGTTCTTC | CASSEPSGYYNEQFF
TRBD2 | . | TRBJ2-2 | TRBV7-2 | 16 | TGTGCCAGCAGCTTAGTACCTAGCGGGAGCACCGGGGAGCTGTTTTTT | CASSLVPSGSTGELFF
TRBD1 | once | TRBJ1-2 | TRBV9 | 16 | TGTGCCAGCAGCACCGGGACAGGGAGAGGGGAATATGGCTACACCTTC | CASSTGTGRGEYGYTF
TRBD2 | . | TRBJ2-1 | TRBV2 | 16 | TGTGCCAGCAGTGGGCCACTAGCGGGAGGTTACAATGAGCAGTTCTTC | CASSGPLAGGYNEQFF
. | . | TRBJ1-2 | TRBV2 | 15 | TGTGCCACCGTGGAGGAACAGGGCTACAACTATGGCTACACCTTC | CATVEEQGYNYGYTF
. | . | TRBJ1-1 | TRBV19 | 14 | TGTGCCAGTAGTATAGTCAGGACTAACACTGAAGCTTTCTTT | CASSIVRTNTEAFF